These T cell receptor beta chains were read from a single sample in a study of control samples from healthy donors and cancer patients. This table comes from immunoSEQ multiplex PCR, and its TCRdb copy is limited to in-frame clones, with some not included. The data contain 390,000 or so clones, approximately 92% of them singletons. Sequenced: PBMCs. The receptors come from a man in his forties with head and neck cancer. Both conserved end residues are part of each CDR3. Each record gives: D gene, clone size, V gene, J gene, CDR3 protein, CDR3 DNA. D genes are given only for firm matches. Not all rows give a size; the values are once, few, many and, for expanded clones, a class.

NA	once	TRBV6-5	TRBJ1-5	CASSAASGGDQPQHF	TGTGCCAGCAGCGCCGCAAGTGGAGGGGATCAGCCCCAGCATTTT
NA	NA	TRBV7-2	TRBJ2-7	CASSHGQNYEQYF	TGTGCCAGCAGCCATGGACAAAACTACGAGCAGTACTTC
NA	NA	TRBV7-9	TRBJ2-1	CASSVSVVHEQFF	TGTGCCAGCAGCGTAAGTGTCGTACATGAGCAGTTCTTC
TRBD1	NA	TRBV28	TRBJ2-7	CASSLPGTAYEQYF	TGTGCCAGCAGTTTACCCGGGACAGCCTACGAGCAGTACTTC
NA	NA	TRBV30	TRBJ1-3	CAWTPDGSTGNTIYF	TGTGCCTGGACTCCAGACGGATCCACTGGAAACACCATATATTTT
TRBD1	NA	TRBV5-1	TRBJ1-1	CASSIRPQGETEAFF	TGCGCCAGCAGCATACGCCCTCAGGGGGAAACTGAAGCTTTCTTT
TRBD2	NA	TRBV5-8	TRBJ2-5	CASSSLTAGGRETQYF	TGTGCCAGCAGCTCCCTCACAGCGGGGGGGAGAGAGACCCAGTACTTC
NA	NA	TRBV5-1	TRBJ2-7	CASKERDEQYF	TGCGCCAGCAAGGAAAGGGACGAGCAGTACTTC
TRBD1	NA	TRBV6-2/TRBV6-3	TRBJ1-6	CASSYKKQGGNSPLHF	TGTGCCAGCAGTTACAAAAAACAGGGGGGGAATTCACCCCTCCACTTT
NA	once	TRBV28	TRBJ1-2	CASSLIDGTYGYTF	TGTGCCAGCAGTTTAATCGACGGAACCTATGGCTACACCTTC
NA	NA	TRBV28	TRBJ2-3	CASSSPGGEDTQSF	TGTGCCAGCAGTTCACCCGGCGGGGAGGATACGCAGTCTTTT
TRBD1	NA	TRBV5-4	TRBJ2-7	CASSPDRVYEQYF	TGTGCCAGCAGCCCGGACAGGGTCTACGAGCAGTACTTC
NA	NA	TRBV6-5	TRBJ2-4	CASSSRDGGTIQYF	TGTGCCAGCAGTTCTCGGGATGGGGGCACCATTCAGTACTTC
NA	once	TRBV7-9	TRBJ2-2	CASSLNSAGELFF	TGTGCCAGCAGCTTAAATTCGGCCGGGGAGCTGTTTTTT
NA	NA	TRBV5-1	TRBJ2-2	CASSRDSSNTGELFF	TGCGCCAGCAGCCGAGACAGCTCGAACACCGGGGAGCTGTTTTTT
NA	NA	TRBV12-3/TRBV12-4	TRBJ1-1	CASSLDGGTEAFF	TGTGCCAGCAGCCTAGACGGGGGCACTGAAGCTTTCTTT
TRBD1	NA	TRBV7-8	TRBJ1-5	CASSKTGDQPQHF	TGTGCCAGCAGCAAGACAGGGGATCAGCCCCAGCATTTT
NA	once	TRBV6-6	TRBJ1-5	CASTPGNDQPQHF	TGTGCCAGCACCCCCGGGAACGATCAGCCCCAGCATTTT
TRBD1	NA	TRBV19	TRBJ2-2	CATLGDRGPNTGELFF	TGTGCGACTTTAGGGGACAGGGGTCCGAACACCGGGGAGCTGTTTTTT
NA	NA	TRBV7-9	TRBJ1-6	CASSIPGGQIDSPLHF	TGTGCCAGCAGCATCCCTGGGGGACAAATAGATTCACCCCTCCACTTT
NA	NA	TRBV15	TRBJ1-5	CATSREGNSNQPQHF	TGTGCCACCAGCAGAGAAGGAAATAGCAATCAGCCCCAGCATTTT
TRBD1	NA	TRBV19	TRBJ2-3	CASSPLGQGPGDTQYF	TGTGCCAGTAGTCCTTTGGGACAGGGGCCAGGAGATACGCAGTATTTT
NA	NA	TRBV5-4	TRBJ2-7	CASSLRGAPSGEQYF	TGTGCCAGCAGCTTGCGGGGGGCCCCCTCGGGGGAGCAGTACTTC
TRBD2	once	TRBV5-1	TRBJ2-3	CASRAAGTTDTQYF	TGCGCCAGCAGAGCAGCGGGGACCACAGATACGCAGTATTTT
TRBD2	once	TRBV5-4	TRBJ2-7	CASSTPTSPTYEQYF	TGTGCCAGCAGCACCCCGACTAGCCCTACCTACGAGCAGTACTTC
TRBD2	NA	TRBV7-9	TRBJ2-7	CASSLGTRGEQYF	TGTGCCAGCAGCTTAGGGACTAGAGGCGAGCAGTACTTC
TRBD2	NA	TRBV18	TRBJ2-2	CASSPGAGEYTGELFF	TGTGCCAGCTCACCGGGAGCGGGAGAGTACACCGGGGAGCTGTTTTTT
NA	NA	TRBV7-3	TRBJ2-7	CASSFAAGYEQYF	TGTGCCAGCAGCTTCGCGGCGGGCTACGAGCAGTACTTC
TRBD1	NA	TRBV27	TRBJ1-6	CASCSSGTANSPLHF	TGTGCCAGCTGCTCTAGTGGGACAGCAAATTCACCCCTCCACTTT
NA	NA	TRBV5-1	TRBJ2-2	CASSLAGGELFF	TGCGCCAGCAGCTTGGCTGGCGGGGAGCTGTTTTTT
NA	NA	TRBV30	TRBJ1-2	CAWEGPGPYGYTF	TGTGCCTGGGAGGGGCCAGGGCCCTATGGCTACACCTTC
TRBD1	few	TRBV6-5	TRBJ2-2	CASRDRPGELFF	TGTGCCAGCAGGGACAGGCCCGGGGAGCTGTTTTTT
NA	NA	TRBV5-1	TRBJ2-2	CASSLVPNTEELFF	TGCGCCAGCAGCTTGGTCCCCAATACCGAGGAGCTGTTTTTT
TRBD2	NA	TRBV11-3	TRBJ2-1	CASSAHSGGPTNEQFF	TGTGCCAGCAGCGCACATAGCGGGGGGCCCACCAATGAGCAGTTCTTC
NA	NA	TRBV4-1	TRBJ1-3	CASSQGPPGPGNTIYF	TGCGCCAGCAGCCAAGGTCCGCCCGGCCCTGGAAACACCATATATTTT
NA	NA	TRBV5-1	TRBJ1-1	CASSGVGNTEAFF	TGCGCCAGCAGCGGGGTAGGGAACACTGAAGCTTTCTTT
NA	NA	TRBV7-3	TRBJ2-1	CASSLREGSYNEQFF	TGTGCCAGCAGCCTAAGAGAGGGCTCCTACAATGAGCAGTTCTTC
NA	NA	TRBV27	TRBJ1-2	CASSLLSGTNYGYTF	TGTGCCAGCAGTTTATTGTCAGGGACTAACTATGGCTACACCTTC
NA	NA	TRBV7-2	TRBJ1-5	CASSLEGGQPQHF	TGTGCCAGCAGCTTAGAGGGGGGTCAGCCCCAGCATTTT
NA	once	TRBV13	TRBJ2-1	CASSPGQVYNEQFF	TGTGCCAGCAGCCCGGGACAAGTCTACAATGAGCAGTTCTTC
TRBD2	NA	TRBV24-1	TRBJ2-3	CATSDPGLAGEYTQYF	TGTGCCACCAGTGATCCGGGACTAGCGGGAGAGTATACGCAGTATTTT
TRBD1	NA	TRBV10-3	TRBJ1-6	CAISELQGAGSPLHF	TGTGCCATCAGTGAGCTTCAGGGGGCTGGATCACCCCTCCACTTT
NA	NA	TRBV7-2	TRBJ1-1	CASSLAGEGLGAFF	TGTGCCAGCAGCTTAGCGGGGGAAGGCCTGGGAGCTTTCTTT
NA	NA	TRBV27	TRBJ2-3	CASSIPLRDPTDTQYF	TGTGCCAGCAGTATCCCTCTCCGGGACCCCACAGATACGCAGTATTTT
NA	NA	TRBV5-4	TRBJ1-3	CASRLISGNTIYF	TGTGCCAGCAGACTGATCTCTGGAAACACCATATATTTT
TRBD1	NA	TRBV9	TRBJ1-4	CASRSGTGGYSTNEKLFF	TGTGCCAGCAGATCCGGGACAGGGGGTTATTCAACTAATGAAAAACTGTTTTTT
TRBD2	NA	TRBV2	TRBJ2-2	CASRRTSGNGSGELFF	TGTGCCAGCCGCCGGACTAGCGGGAATGGCAGCGGGGAGCTGTTTTTT